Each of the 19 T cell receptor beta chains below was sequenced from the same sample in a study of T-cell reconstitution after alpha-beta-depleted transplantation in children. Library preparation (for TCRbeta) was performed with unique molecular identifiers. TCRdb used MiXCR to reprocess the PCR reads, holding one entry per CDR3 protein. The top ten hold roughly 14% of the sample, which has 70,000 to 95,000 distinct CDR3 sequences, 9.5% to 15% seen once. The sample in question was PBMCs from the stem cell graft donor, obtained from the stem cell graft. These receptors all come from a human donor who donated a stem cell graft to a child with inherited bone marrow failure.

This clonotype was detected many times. CDR3 sequence: CASSASMPHEQFF. CDR3 DNA sequence: TGTGCCAGCAGCGCGAGCATGCCCCATGAGCAGTTCTTC. V is TRBV7-9 and J is TRBJ2-1; unclear D gene. The germline V gene encodes CDR1 SEHNR and CDR2 FQNEAQ (reference sequence). CDR3 length equals 13 residues. Trimming left V 5 bases short and J 8 bases short, with 13 bases between.

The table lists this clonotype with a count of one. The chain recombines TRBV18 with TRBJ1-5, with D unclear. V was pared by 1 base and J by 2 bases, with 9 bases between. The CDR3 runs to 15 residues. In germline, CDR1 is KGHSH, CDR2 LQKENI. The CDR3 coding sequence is TGTGCCAGCTCACCACAGGGTTCGGGCAATCAGCCCCAGCATTTT. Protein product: CASSPQGSGNQPQHF.

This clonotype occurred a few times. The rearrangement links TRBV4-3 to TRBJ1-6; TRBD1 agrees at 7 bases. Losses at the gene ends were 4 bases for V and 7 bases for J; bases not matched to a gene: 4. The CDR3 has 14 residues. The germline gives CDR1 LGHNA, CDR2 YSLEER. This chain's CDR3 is CASSLQGRNSPLHF. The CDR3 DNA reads TGCGCCAGCAGCCTACAGGGGAGGAATTCACCCCTCCACTTT.

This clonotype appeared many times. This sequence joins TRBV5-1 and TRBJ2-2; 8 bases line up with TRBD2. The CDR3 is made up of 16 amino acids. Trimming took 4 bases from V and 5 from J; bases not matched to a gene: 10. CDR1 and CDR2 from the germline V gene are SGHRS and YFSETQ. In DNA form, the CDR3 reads TGCGCCAGCAGCCAGGGACTAGAATGGTCAACCGGGGAGCTGTTTTTT. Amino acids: CASSQGLEWSTGELFF.

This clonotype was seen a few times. CDR3 region: CASSSRGSETQYF. The CDR3 DNA reads TGCGCCAGCAGCTCCAGGGGGTCGGAGACCCAGTACTTC. The chain has TRBV5-1 and TRBJ2-5, with TRBD1 matching over 7 bases. Trimming at V came to 3 bases and at J to 5 bases, leaving 4 bases not matched to a gene. The CDR3 contains 13 residues. Germline V CDR1 and CDR2: SGHRS, YFSETQ.

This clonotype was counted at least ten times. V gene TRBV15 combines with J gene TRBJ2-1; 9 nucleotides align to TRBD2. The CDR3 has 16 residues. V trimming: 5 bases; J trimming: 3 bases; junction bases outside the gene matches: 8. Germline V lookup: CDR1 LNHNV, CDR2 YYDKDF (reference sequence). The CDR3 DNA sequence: TGTGCCACCAGCCCCCCCCTAGCGGGGCTCTACAATGAGCAGTTCTTC. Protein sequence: CATSPPLAGLYNEQFF.

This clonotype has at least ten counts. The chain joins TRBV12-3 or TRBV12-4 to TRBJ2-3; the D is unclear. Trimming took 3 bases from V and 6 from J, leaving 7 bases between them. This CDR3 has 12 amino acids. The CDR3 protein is CASSFPPDTQYF. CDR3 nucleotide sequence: TGTGCCAGCAGTTTTCCTCCGGATACGCAGTATTTT.

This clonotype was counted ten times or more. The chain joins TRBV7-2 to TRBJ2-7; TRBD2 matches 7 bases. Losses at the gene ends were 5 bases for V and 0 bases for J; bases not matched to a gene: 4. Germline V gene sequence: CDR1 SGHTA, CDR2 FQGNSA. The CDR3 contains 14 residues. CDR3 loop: CASSRTRSSYEQYF. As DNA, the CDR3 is TGTGCCAGCAGCCGGACTAGGAGCTCCTACGAGCAGTACTTC.

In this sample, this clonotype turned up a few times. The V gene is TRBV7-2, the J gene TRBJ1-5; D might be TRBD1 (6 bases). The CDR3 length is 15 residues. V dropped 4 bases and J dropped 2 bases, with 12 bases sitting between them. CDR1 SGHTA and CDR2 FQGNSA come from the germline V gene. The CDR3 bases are TGTGCCAGCAGCTGGGTGGCAGGGGGCAATCAGCCCCAGCATTTT. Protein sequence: CASSWVAGGNQPQHF.

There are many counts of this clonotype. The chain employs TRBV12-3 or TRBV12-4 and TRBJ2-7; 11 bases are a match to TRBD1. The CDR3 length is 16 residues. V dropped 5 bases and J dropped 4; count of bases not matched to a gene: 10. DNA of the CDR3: TGTGCCAGCAGTGCCGCCGGACAGGGGGCTTGGTACGAGCAGTACTTC. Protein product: CASSAAGQGAWYEQYF.

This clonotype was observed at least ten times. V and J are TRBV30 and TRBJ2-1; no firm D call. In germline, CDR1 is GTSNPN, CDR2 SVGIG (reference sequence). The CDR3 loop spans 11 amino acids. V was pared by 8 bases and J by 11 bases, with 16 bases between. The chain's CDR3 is CARSPGGQQFF. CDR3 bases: TGTGCCCGGTCCCCTGGCGGTCAGCAGTTCTTC.

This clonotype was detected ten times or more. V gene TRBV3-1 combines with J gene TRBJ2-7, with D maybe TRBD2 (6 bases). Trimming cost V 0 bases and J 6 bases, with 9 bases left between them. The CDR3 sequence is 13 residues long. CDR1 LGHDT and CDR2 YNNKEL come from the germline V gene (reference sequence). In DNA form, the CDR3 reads TGTGCCAGCAGCCAAGATCCCGGGAGCGAGCAGTACTTC. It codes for CASSQDPGSEQYF.

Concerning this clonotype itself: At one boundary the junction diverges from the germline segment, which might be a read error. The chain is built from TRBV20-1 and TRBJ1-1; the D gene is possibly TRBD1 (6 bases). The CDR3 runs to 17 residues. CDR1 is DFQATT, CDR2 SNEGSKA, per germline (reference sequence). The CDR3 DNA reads TGTACCGCCAGGGGCCAAGGCGGAATTTCGATGAACACTGAAGCTTTCTTT. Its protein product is CTARGQGGISMNTEAFF.

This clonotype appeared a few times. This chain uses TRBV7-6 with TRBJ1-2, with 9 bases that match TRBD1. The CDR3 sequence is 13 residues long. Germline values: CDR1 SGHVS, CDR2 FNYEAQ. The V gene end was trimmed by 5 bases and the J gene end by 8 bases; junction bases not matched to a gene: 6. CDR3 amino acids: CASSVGQGLGYTF. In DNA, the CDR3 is TGTGCCAGCAGCGTGGGACAGGGATTAGGCTACACCTTC.

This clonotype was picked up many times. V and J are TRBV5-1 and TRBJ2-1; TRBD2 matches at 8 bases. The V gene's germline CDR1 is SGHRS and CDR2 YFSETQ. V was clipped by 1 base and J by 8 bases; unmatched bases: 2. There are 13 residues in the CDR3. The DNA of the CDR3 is TGCGCCAGCAGCTTGAGCGGGGGCGATGAGCAGTTCTTC. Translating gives CASSLSGGDEQFF. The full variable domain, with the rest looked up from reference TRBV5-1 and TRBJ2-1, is KAGVTQTPRYLIKTRGQQVTLSCSPISGHRSVSWYQQTPGQGLQFLFEYFSETQRNKGNFPGRFSGRQFSNSRSEMNVSTLELGDSALYLCASSLSGGDEQFFGPGTRLTVL.

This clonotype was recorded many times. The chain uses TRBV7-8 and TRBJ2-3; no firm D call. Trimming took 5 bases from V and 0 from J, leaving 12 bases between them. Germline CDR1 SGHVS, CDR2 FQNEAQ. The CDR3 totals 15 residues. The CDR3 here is CASSPRVGSTDTQYF. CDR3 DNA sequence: TGTGCCAGCAGCCCCCGGGTGGGTAGCACAGATACGCAGTATTTT.

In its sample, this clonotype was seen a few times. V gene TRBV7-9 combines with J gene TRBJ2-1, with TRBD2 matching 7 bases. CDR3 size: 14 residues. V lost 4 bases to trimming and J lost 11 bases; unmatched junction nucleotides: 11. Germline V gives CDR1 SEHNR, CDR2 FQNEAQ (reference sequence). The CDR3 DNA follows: TGTGCCAGCAGCTCGTGGGGGGGACCGGCGAAGCAGTTCTTC. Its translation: CASSSWGGPAKQFF. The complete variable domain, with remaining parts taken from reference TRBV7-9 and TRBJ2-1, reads DTGVSQNPRHKITKRGQNVTFRCDPISEHNRLYWYRQTLGQGPEFLTYFQNEAQLEKSRLLSDRFSAERPKGSFSTLEIQRTEQGDSAMYLCASSSWGGPAKQFFGPGTRLTVL.

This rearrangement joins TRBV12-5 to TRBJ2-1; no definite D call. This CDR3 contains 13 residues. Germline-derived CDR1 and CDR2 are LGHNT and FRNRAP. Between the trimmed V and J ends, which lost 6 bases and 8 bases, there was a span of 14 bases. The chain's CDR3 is CASGKRQRDEQFF. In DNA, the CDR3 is TGTGCTAGTGGGAAGCGCCAAAGGGATGAGCAGTTCTTC.

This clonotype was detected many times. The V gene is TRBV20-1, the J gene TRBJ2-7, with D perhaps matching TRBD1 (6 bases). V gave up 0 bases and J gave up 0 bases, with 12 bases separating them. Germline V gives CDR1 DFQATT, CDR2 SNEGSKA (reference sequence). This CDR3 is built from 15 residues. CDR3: CSARDSGQSSYEQYF. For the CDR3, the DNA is TGCAGTGCTAGAGACTCCGGACAGAGCTCCTACGAGCAGTACTTC.